This T cell receptor (beta chain) was captured in a study of monozygotic twins with inflammatory bowel disease. Reanalyzing the 5' RACE reads, TCRdb keeps one entry per CDR3 protein, without DNA. The sample's table shows some 400,000 distinct CDR3 sequences. Germline V gene sequence: CDR1 LGHNA, CDR2 YSLEER. The CDR3 is 15 amino acids. The blood volume drawn from each donor was approximately 2.5 ml. This receptor was obtained from a human donor with ulcerative colitis or Crohn's disease, or a healthy co-twin of an affected twin (not recorded which). The specimen sequenced was blood. V is TRBV4-3 and J is TRBJ2-4; TCRdb designates TRBD1, a call that cannot be tested without DNA. CDR3 amino acids: CASSQDLADRGVQYF.